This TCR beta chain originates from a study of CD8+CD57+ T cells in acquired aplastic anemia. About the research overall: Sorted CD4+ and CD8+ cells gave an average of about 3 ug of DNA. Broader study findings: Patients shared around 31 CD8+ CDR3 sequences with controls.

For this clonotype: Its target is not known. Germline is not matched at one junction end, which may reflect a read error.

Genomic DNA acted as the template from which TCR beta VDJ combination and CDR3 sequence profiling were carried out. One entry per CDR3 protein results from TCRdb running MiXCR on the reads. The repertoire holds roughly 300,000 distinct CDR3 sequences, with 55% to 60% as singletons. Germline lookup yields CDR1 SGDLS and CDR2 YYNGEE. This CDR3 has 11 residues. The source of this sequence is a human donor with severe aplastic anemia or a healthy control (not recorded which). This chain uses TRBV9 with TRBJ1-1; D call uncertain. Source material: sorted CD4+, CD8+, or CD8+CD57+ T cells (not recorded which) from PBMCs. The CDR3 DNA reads TGCGCCAGCCTGGTTAAGACTGAAGCTTTCTTT. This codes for CASLVKTEAFF.